The clone carrying this TCR beta chain has a handful of counts. Antigen unknown. Regarding time point: persistent/refractory GD, antithyroid drugs over 5 years with positive TRAb. PBMC RNA served as the TCR library source. Patients came through an endocrinology department, and that department was in Xi'an, China. The data derive from a study of regulatory T cells in long-lasting Graves disease. Study-level findings and limits: Persistent Graves' patients possessed reduced TCR diversity relative to recently diagnosed ones. Only a small sample size was used, which may have cut accuracy.

According to the study, TCR beta libraries were built with iRepertoire HTBI primers and CDR3-region Arm-PCR. Study processing details: Taken together, the samples had 60 to 80 TRBV and 14 TRBJ segments identified. MiXCR, applied by TCRdb to the multiplex PCR reads, yields one record per CDR3 protein. The V and J calls shown here were made by TCRdb, not taken from the authors' results. The sample holds 300,000 to 350,000 distinct CDR3 sequences, around 20% seen once. The V gene's germline CDR1 is LGHDT and CDR2 YNNKEL (reference sequence). The V gene lost 1 base and the J gene lost 9 bases, with 13 bases spanning the gap. The CDR3 is 14 amino acids.

The material sequenced was peripheral blood mononuclear cells (PBMCs), taken when the disease was refractory, from a patient treated with antithyroid drugs. The chain recombines TRBV3-1 with TRBJ1-5; D ambiguous. This sequence originates from a female donor with Graves disease. The CDR3, as DNA: TGTGCCAGCAGCCAAGTGTACAGCCGTTCGCCCCAGCATTTT. Protein product: CASSQVYSRSPQHF.